The 29 T cell receptor beta chains below were found in one sample sequenced in a study of blood T cells in healthy people across ages. Primers used in a second PCR of about 6 to 11 cycles were a sample-barcoded 5' primer and a J-beta primer mix. TCRdb recomputed calls from the 5' RACE reads with MiXCR, one row per CDR3 protein. The table has around 1.5 million distinct CDR3 sequences, around 42% seen once. The specimen was blood. The receptor source for this set is a woman under 30 in good health.

The chain has TRBV21-1 and TRBJ2-7; TRBD2 is the table's D call and was not checked against the DNA. TRBV21-1 is marked as a pseudogene. The CDR3 runs 16 residues. CDR3 sequence reads: CASSKRGPSGNYEQYF. As DNA, the CDR3 is TGTGCCAGCAGCAAAAGGGGCCCTAGCGGGAACTACGAGCAGTACTTC.

J is TRBJ2-7 and V is TRBV7-2; 7 bases agree with TRBD2. The germline CDR1 and CDR2 sequences are SGHTA and FQGNSA. V lost 5 bases, J lost 2 bases, and 9 bases stayed unmatched. This CDR3 region has 15 residues. CDR3 residues: CASSPWASGTYEQYF. The CDR3, as DNA: TGTGCCAGCAGCCCCTGGGCTAGCGGTACCTACGAGCAGTACTTC.

Written as DNA, the CDR3 is TGTGCCAGCAGCCGTATGGGTGGCTACACCTTC. Protein: CASSRMGGYTF. The gene calls are TRBV12-3 or TRBV12-4 and TRBJ1-2; D uncertain. The V end was cut by 6 bases, the J end by 7 bases, with 9 bases between. CDR3 size: 11 residues.

This clonotype came up a few times. V gene TRBV4-1 combines with J gene TRBJ1-1, with unresolved D. CDR3 length: 14 amino acids. Germline V gene lookup returns CDR1 MGHRA and CDR2 YSYEKL. With 5 bases removed from V and 1 base from J, the gap between germline ends came to 11 bases. The CDR3 here is CASSYTGENTEAFF. In DNA form, the CDR3 reads TGCGCCAGCAGCTATACCGGGGAGAACACTGAAGCTTTCTTT.

The chain couples TRBV7-2 to TRBJ2-1, with D maybe TRBD2 (6 bases). This CDR3 contains 17 residues. Trimming pared 6 bases from V and 5 bases from J, leaving 23 bases between. From germline, CDR1 is SGHTA and CDR2 FQGNSA. CDR3 nucleotide sequence: TGTGCCAGCAGAGCCGCGGGGTGGACCCGACTCAACAATGAGCAGTTCTTC. Translated, it gives CASRAAGWTRLNNEQFF.

This chain joins TRBV9 and TRBJ1-2; D is possibly TRBD1 (5 bases). The germline V and J ends were trimmed by 3 bases and 3 bases, with 15 bases remaining between them. Germline V lookup: CDR1 SGDLS, CDR2 YYNGEE. This CDR3 contains 15 residues. In DNA, the CDR3 is TGTGCCAGCAGCGCGGGGGGACGGGGCGACTATGGCTACACCTTC. Encoded protein: CASSAGGRGDYGYTF.

V gene TRBV6-6 combines with J gene TRBJ2-1, with D uncertain. The J call is in doubt because the DNA end fits TRBJ2-7 better. The CDR3 is 14 residues long. Germline V CDR1 and CDR2: MNHNY, SVGAGI (reference sequence). CDR3 DNA sequence: TGTGCCAGCATCCCAGCTCTGGACCCGTACGAGCAGTACTTC. It is translated as CASIPALDPYEQYF.

The gene calls are TRBV5-4 and TRBJ2-3, with D perhaps matching TRBD1 (5 bases). CDR1 is SGHNT and CDR2 is YYREEE in the germline V gene (reference sequence). This CDR3 comprises 15 residues. The V end was cut by 0 bases, the J end by 5 bases, with 13 bases between. The CDR3 here is CASSLGTTRLDTQYF. DNA of the CDR3: TGTGCCAGCAGCTTGGGGACAACCCGTTTAGATACGCAGTATTTT.

The count of this clonotype is one. This chain uses TRBV5-1 with TRBJ1-2; maybe TRBD1 (5 bases). V lost 4 bases and J lost 7, with 17 bases in between. The CDR3 contains 14 residues. Germline assignment: CDR1 SGHRS and CDR2 YFSETQ. CDR3 in DNA: TGCGCCAGCAGCAGAGGGGCAGGATTGGGTGGCTACACCTTC. This gives the protein CASSRGAGLGGYTF. Drawing the rest from reference TRBV5-1 and TRBJ1-2, the complete variable domain is KAGVTQTPRYLIKTRGQQVTLSCSPISGHRSVSWYQQTPGQGLQFLFEYFSETQRNKGNFPGRFSGRQFSNSRSEMNVSTLELGDSALYLCASSRGAGLGGYTFGSGTRLTVV.

This clonotype has just a few counts. The rearrangement joins TRBV6-1 to TRBJ1-2; the D is unclear. Germline assignment: CDR1 MNHNS and CDR2 SASEGT. The CDR3 has 12 residues. V lost 8 bases and J lost 4, with 11 bases in between. CDR3 region: CASQRRAYGYTF. The CDR3 DNA reads TGTGCCAGCCAGCGCCGGGCCTATGGCTACACCTTC.

There are a few counts of this clonotype. This rearrangement joins TRBV12-3 or TRBV12-4 to TRBJ2-6, with 8 bases that match TRBD1. The CDR3 has 12 residues. The CDR3 DNA follows: TGTGCGGGGGGCAGGGGGCAAAACGTCCTGACTTTC. The encoded protein is CAGGRGQNVLTF.

This clonotype has more than one count but fewer than ten. The rearrangement links TRBV5-1 to TRBJ1-1; TRBD1 agrees at 10 bases. CDR1 is SGHRS, CDR2 YFSETQ, per germline. V shed 4 bases, J shed 3 bases, and the junction held 3 bases outside the gene matches. The CDR3 spans 14 residues. The CDR3 here is CASSGQGGDTEAFF. DNA of the CDR3: TGCGCCAGCAGCGGACAGGGGGGAGACACTGAAGCTTTCTTT.

At least ten counts were recorded for this clonotype. The CDR3: CSVDQGADTQYF. The CDR3 DNA is TGCAGCGTTGATCAGGGAGCTGATACGCAGTATTTT. The V call is TRBV29-1, the J call TRBJ2-3, with D perhaps TRBD1 or TRBD2 (5 bases each). CDR3 length: 12 residues. The V gene lost 3 bases and the J gene lost 6 bases, with 10 bases spanning the gap. The germline CDR1 and CDR2 sequences are SQVTM and ANQGSEA.

The J gene is TRBJ2-3, the V gene TRBV13, with D uncertain. CDR3 size: 15 residues. The germline V and J ends were trimmed by 0 bases and 2 bases, with 9 bases remaining between them. Looked up from germline, CDR1 is PRHDT and CDR2 is FYEKMQ (reference sequence). The CDR3 protein is CASSLGGQVTDTQYF. In nucleotides, the CDR3 is TGTGCCAGCAGCTTAGGCGGCCAGGTCACAGATACGCAGTATTTT.

The chain recombines TRBV30 with TRBJ2-3; D uncertain. The germline V gene has CDR1 GTSNPN and CDR2 SVGIG (reference sequence). CDR3 size: 12 residues. Deletions cut 3 bases from V and 1 base from J, with 5 bases between. This CDR3 reads CAWSKGTDTQYF. As DNA, the CDR3 is TGTGCCTGGAGCAAGGGCACAGATACGCAGTATTTT.

The gene calls are TRBV6-2 or TRBV6-3 and TRBJ2-3; the D is unclear. Germline V gene lookup returns CDR1 MNHEY and CDR2 SVGEGT. Trimming cost V 2 bases and J 11 bases, with 17 bases left between them. The CDR3 is 14 residues long. CDR3 in DNA: TGTGCCAGCAGTTACCCATCGTTAGGCGTCAAGCAGTATTTT. Translated, it gives CASSYPSLGVKQYF.

This clonotype has more than one count but fewer than ten. The CDR3 DNA is TGTGCCTGGAACCGGGACAGGGCCGAAAACATTCAGTACTTC. This encodes CAWNRDRAENIQYF. The rearrangement links TRBV30 to TRBJ2-4; TRBD1 agrees at 9 bases. Trimming took 4 bases from V and 5 from J; bases not matched to a gene: 6. CDR1 is GTSNPN and CDR2 is SVGIG in the germline V gene (reference sequence). CDR3 length: 14 amino acids.

The rearrangement uses TRBV7-2 and TRBJ2-7, with D hard to call. The V gene's germline CDR1 is SGHTA and CDR2 FQGNSA. The CDR3 has 14 residues. The V and J ends lost 5 bases and 0 bases respectively, with 11 bases between them. CDR3 amino acids: CASSPGRTSYEQYF. As DNA, the CDR3 is TGTGCCAGCAGCCCCGGCCGCACCTCCTACGAGCAGTACTTC.

The chain carries TRBV3-1 and TRBJ2-5; maybe TRBD1 (6 bases). Germline V CDR1 and CDR2: LGHDT, YNNKEL (reference sequence). The CDR3 is 16 amino acids. Between the trimmed V and J ends, which lost 0 bases and 1 base, there was a span of 12 bases. The CDR3 region is CASSQEPGQPQETQYF. DNA of the CDR3: TGTGCCAGCAGCCAAGAACCCGGACAGCCCCAAGAGACCCAGTACTTC.

A few counts support this clonotype. The V gene is TRBV25-1, the J gene TRBJ1-2; 8 positions agree with TRBD1. CDR1 MGHDK and CDR2 SYGVNS come from the germline V gene. With 3 bases clipped from V and 3 bases from J, the junction kept 6 bases outside the gene matches. This CDR3 is built from 15 residues. The CDR3 loop reads CASSETTGGDYGYTF. The CDR3 bases are TGTGCCAGCAGTGAGACCACAGGGGGGGACTATGGCTACACCTTC.

V usage is TRBV12-5 and J usage is TRBJ2-1; the D call may be TRBD1 or TRBD2 (5 bases each). Trimming pared 4 bases from V and 10 bases from J, leaving 8 bases between. The CDR3 is 11 residues long. Germline V gene lookup returns CDR1 LGHNT and CDR2 FRNRAP. CDR3 DNA: TGTGCTAGTGGTTCGGGGACCGAGCAGTTCTTC. This translates into CASGSGTEQFF. Drawing the rest from reference TRBV12-5 and TRBJ2-1, the complete variable domain is DARVTQTPRHKVTEMGQEVTMRCQPILGHNTVFWYRQTMMQGLELLAYFRNRAPLDDSGMPKDRFSAEMPDATLATLKIQPSEPRDSAVYFCASGSGTEQFFGPGTRLTVL.

The CDR3, as DNA: TGTGCCAGCAGCTTCACAGAGAGCTCCTACGAGCAGTACTTC. The encoded protein is CASSFTESSYEQYF. V usage is TRBV11-2 and J usage is TRBJ2-7; D gene ambiguous. Per the germline V gene, CDR1 is SGHAT and CDR2 is FQNNGV. CDR3 length equals 14 residues. V was trimmed by 3 bases and J by 0 bases, leaving 9 bases between them.

This clonotype turned up a few times. The chain couples TRBV28 to TRBJ2-5, with 12 bases identical to TRBD1. V shed 3 bases and J 5 bases; nucleotides not matched to a gene: 7. CDR3 length: 16 amino acids. Germline lookup yields CDR1 MDHEN and CDR2 SYDVKM. The CDR3 is CASSFGRDRGLETQYF. The DNA for the CDR3 is TGTGCCAGCAGTTTCGGCCGGGACAGGGGGCTTGAGACCCAGTACTTC.

This chain uses TRBV4-1 with TRBJ1-2; 8 positions match TRBD1. V lost 0 bases, J lost 5 bases, and 8 bases stayed unmatched. The CDR3 is 16 residues long. Germline values: CDR1 MGHRA, CDR2 YSYEKL. CDR3 sequence: CASSQDQGRGLYGYTF. In DNA, the CDR3 is TGCGCCAGCAGCCAAGATCAAGGCAGGGGGCTATATGGCTACACCTTC.

This clonotype was seen more than once but under ten times. The chain links TRBV2 to TRBJ2-7; 8 bases fit TRBD1. Unmatched junction bases numbered 6, after V lost 6 bases and J lost 5 bases. Germline CDR1 and CDR2: SNHLY and FYNNEI. The CDR3 is 13 amino acids. CDR3 loop: CASRDRVADEQYF. Here the CDR3 DNA reads TGTGCCAGCAGGGACAGGGTAGCCGACGAGCAGTACTTC.

This chain links TRBV27 with TRBJ2-1; a weak D match, TRBD1 (6 bases). Trimming removed 5 bases at V and 5 bases at J, with 16 bases between. The germline gives CDR1 MNHEY, CDR2 SMNVEV (reference sequence). CDR3 length equals 15 residues. DNA of the CDR3: TGTGCCAGCAGTCGACCAGGGGCATCTCACAATGAGCAGTTCTTC. It codes for CASSRPGASHNEQFF.

Only a few counts were recorded for this clonotype. The V gene is TRBV12-3 or TRBV12-4, the J gene TRBJ1-1, with D uncertain. V dropped 5 bases and J dropped 1 base, with 8 bases sitting between them. The length of the CDR3 is 13 residues. CDR3 sequence (DNA): TGTGCCAGCAGTGTCTCAGCGAACACTGAAGCTTTCTTT. It specifies CASSVSANTEAFF.

A remark on this clonotype: Compared with germline, one end of the junction differs, possibly owing to a read error. The chain recombines TRBV11-2 with TRBJ2-3; 11 nucleotides align to TRBD2. This CDR3 region has 18 residues. Per germline, CDR1 SGHAT and CDR2 FQNNGV. The CDR3, as DNA: TGTGCCAGCAGCTTAGATCAGACTAGCGGGGCCTTCACAAATACGCAGTATTTT. Protein: CASSLDQTSGAFTNTQYF.

The V call is TRBV27, the J call TRBJ1-2; D gene ambiguous. Per the germline V gene, CDR1 is MNHEY and CDR2 is SMNVEV (reference sequence). The V end was cut by 6 bases, the J end by 2 bases, with 13 bases between. This CDR3 has 14 residues. The CDR3 DNA sequence: TGTGCCAGCAGCGCGTTAACAGAGAACTATGGCTACACCTTC. It is translated as CASSALTENYGYTF.